The 30 T cell receptor beta chains in this list originate from one sample, sequenced in a study of high-grade serous ovarian cancer treatment subgroups (dated by TCRdb to the early 2020s). Libraries were made using the immunoSEQ multiplex PCR assay. TCRdb stores this immuneACCESS table with in-frame sequences only. Part of the clones is absent; in the studies checked, under half of the shortfall reflects unresolved V genes, and no reason is known for the rest. The table for this sample lists roughly 9,800 clones; approximately 70% of them were counted only once. The ten largest make up approximately 4.2% of the sample. Tumor samples were collected prior to definitive surgery or chemotherapy. The sequencing sample was made of tumor tissue. These receptors originate from a human donor with high-grade serous ovarian cancer.

This clone was seen just once. The chain carries TRBV6-5 and TRBJ1-3, with D tentatively TRBD1 (5 bases). Trimming removed 6 bases from V and 7 bases from J, with 13 bases in between. The germline V gene has CDR1 MNHEY and CDR2 SVGAGI. The CDR3 is 13 residues long. CDR3 residues: CASRRGLWNTIYF. Written as DNA, the CDR3 is TGTGCCAGCAGGAGGGGCTTGTGGAACACCATATATTTT.

This clone occurred once. The chain combines TRBV9 with TRBJ2-1, with 7 bases fitting TRBD1. CDR1 is SGDLS, CDR2 YYNGEE, per germline. CDR3 length: 15 amino acids. Losses at the gene ends were 2 bases for V and 8 bases for J; bases not matched to a gene: 10. CDR3 bases: TGTGCCAGCAGCGTCTTGGCAGGGGGTGAAGATGAGCAGTTCTTC. It is translated as CASSVLAGGEDEQFF.

The chain uses TRBV7-2 and TRBJ1-4; 7 positions match TRBD1. This CDR3 comprises 15 residues. The junction had 6 bases not matched to a gene; V was cut back by 5 bases and J by 3 bases. Looked up from germline, CDR1 is SGHTA and CDR2 is FQGNSA. The CDR3 DNA reads as TGTGCCAGCAGCACCCGACAGGGTTCTAATGAAAAACTGTTTTTT. It is translated as CASSTRQGSNEKLFF.

This clone is labeled as medium-sized (0.01 to 0.1%). The gene calls are TRBV2 and TRBJ1-1; perhaps TRBD1 as D (6 bases). Trimming shortened V by 6 bases and J by 4 bases, and 15 bases separated the two germline ends. The CDR3 spans 14 residues. Germline-derived CDR1 and CDR2 are SNHLY and FYNNEI. CDR3 in amino acids: CASSVQGGGTEAFF. As DNA, the CDR3 is TGTGCCAGCAGCGTTCAGGGAGGGGGCACTGAAGCTTTCTTT.

This chain uses TRBV21-1 with TRBJ2-3; the table gives TRBD2 as D, unverified against the DNA. TRBV21-1 constitutes a pseudogene. The length of the CDR3 is 16 residues. CDR3 in amino acids: CASSKWEAESTDTQYF. The DNA of the CDR3 is TGTGCCAGCAGCAAGTGGGAGGCGGAGAGCACAGATACGCAGTATTTT.

The chain's CDR3 is CATQGQVYGYTF. The CDR3 nucleotides read TGTGCCACCCAGGGACAGGTGTATGGCTACACCTTC. The chain couples TRBV25-1 to TRBJ1-2, with 8 bases identical to TRBD1. The CDR3 covers 12 residues. CDR1 MGHDK and CDR2 SYGVNS come from the germline V gene. The trim removed 10 bases at V and 5 bases at J, leaving 6 bases unmatched.

This chain's CDR3 is CASSDSDRNTGELFF. CDR3 coding DNA: TGTGCCAGCAGTGACTCGGACAGAAACACCGGGGAGCTGTTTTTT. The chain uses TRBV6-4 and TRBJ2-2; tentatively, D is TRBD1 (6 bases). This CDR3 contains 15 residues. Germline V gene sequence: CDR1 MRHNA, CDR2 SNTAGT. V shed 0 bases and J shed 2 bases, with 7 bases lying between them.

This clone was detected a few times. This CDR3 is CASSLKLALVSFRSSSYEQYF. The CDR3 DNA reads as TGTGCCAGCAGCTTAAAACTTGCCCTGGTTTCCTTTCGGTCTTCGAGCTACGAGCAGTACTTC. V is TRBV7-8 and J is TRBJ2-7; no definite D call. The CDR3 has 21 amino acids. Germline V gene data show CDR1 as SGHVS and CDR2 as FQNEAQ. Trimming left V 2 bases short and J 3 bases short, with 32 bases between.

In DNA form, the CDR3 reads TGTGCCAGCAGCCCGTTCCGTGACAGGGTACCCCTCTATGGCTACACCTTC. Residues: CASSPFRDRVPLYGYTF. This chain uses TRBV28 with TRBJ1-2; the match to TRBD1 covers 7 bases. This CDR3 spans 17 amino acids. The V gene's germline CDR1 is MDHEN and CDR2 SYDVKM. Trimming took 6 bases from V and 4 from J; bases not matched to a gene: 17.

The chain links TRBV5-4 to TRBJ2-5; 8 bases align to TRBD2. Germline CDR1 SGHNT, CDR2 YYREEE (reference sequence). Trimming at V came to 0 bases and at J to 8 bases, leaving 0 bases not matched to a gene. This CDR3 has 12 amino acids. The CDR3 bases are TGTGCCAGCAGCTTGGGGACTAGCACCCAGTACTTC. Its protein product is CASSLGTSTQYF. Together with reference TRBV5-4 and TRBJ2-5, the CDR3 gives the full variable domain: ETGVTQSPTHLIKTRGQQVTLRCSSQSGHNTVSWYQQALGQGPQFIFQYYREEENGRGNFPPRFSGLQFPNYSSELNVNALELDDSALYLCASSLGTSTQYFGPGTRLLVL.

The CDR3 spells CASIPRRGDWNTEAFF. The CDR3 nucleotides read TGTGCCAGCATCCCACGCAGGGGGGACTGGAACACTGAAGCTTTCTTT. The chain links TRBV6-6 to TRBJ1-1; TRBD1 matches at 7 bases. The CDR3 length is 16 residues. From germline, CDR1 is MNHNY and CDR2 SVGAGI (reference sequence). The trim removed 7 bases at V and 1 base at J, leaving 12 bases unmatched.

J is TRBJ2-6 and V is TRBV5-1, with D perhaps TRBD1 (6 bases). The V end was cut by 1 base, the J end by 0 bases, with 14 bases between. The CDR3 is 18 residues long. Germline V gives CDR1 SGHRS, CDR2 YFSETQ. DNA of the CDR3: TGCGCCAGCAGCTTGTTGGGGCAGGGGAGCTCTGGGGCCAACGTCCTGACTTTC. Encoded protein: CASSLLGQGSSGANVLTF.

The chain joins TRBV27 to TRBJ1-2, with D possibly TRBD1 on 6 matching bases. This CDR3 is built from 14 residues. V was clipped by 3 bases and J by 4 bases, with 12 bases between them. The germline V gene encodes CDR1 MNHEY and CDR2 SMNVEV (reference sequence). The CDR3 sequence: CASSFSGDGYGYTF. The DNA of the CDR3 is TGTGCCAGCAGTTTCTCAGGGGACGGCTATGGCTACACCTTC.

Only a few counts were recorded for this clone. This sequence joins TRBV7-2 and TRBJ2-2, with 12 bases matching TRBD2. The ends lost 5 bases at V and 1 base at J; junction bases unmatched: 5. This CDR3 contains 17 residues. The germline CDR1 and CDR2 sequences are SGHTA and FQGNSA. CDR3 DNA: TGTGCCAGCAGCCTATGGACTAGCGGGATGAACACCGGGGAGCTGTTTTTT. Protein product: CASSLWTSGMNTGELFF.

The V call is TRBV11-3, the J call TRBJ1-5, with 8 nucleotides matching TRBD1. With 7 bases clipped from V and 5 bases from J, the junction kept 10 bases outside the gene matches. In germline, CDR1 is SGHNT, CDR2 YENEEA. The CDR3 contains 15 residues. The CDR3 DNA reads as TGTGCCAGCATCCCGGCAGGGGGCGCGGATCAGCCCCAGCATTTT. Its translation: CASIPAGGADQPQHF.

This clone qualifies as medium-sized. CDR3 coding DNA: TGTGCCAGCAGCCCCGGCGGGGCCGAAAAACTGTTTTTT. This encodes CASSPGGAEKLFF. The chain is built from TRBV7-2 and TRBJ1-4, with D maybe TRBD1 (5 bases). The CDR3 has 13 amino acids. Between the trimmed V and J ends, which lost 5 bases and 8 bases, there was a span of 12 bases. Germline CDR1 reads SGHTA; CDR2 reads FQGNSA.

This clone was picked up a small number of times. This chain joins TRBV19 and TRBJ1-5, with D tentatively TRBD1 (6 bases). This CDR3 comprises 16 residues. Per the germline V gene, CDR1 is LNHDA and CDR2 is SQIVND (reference sequence). Between the trimmed V and J ends, which lost 3 bases and 8 bases, there was a span of 20 bases. The CDR3 nucleotides are TGTGCCAGTAGTATTACCCCACAGGGAGGGGGGAAGCCCCAGCATTTT. It translates to CASSITPQGGGKPQHF. Variable domain in full (rest from reference TRBV19 and TRBJ1-5): DGGITQSPKYLFRKEGQNVTLSCEQNLNHDAMYWYRQDPGQGLRLIYYSQIVNDFQKGDIAEGYSVSREKKESFPLTVTSAQKNPTAFYLCASSITPQGGGKPQHFGDGTRLSIL.

The chain carries TRBV6-5 and TRBJ1-4; a possible D gene is TRBD1 (5 bases). The germline V gene encodes CDR1 MNHEY and CDR2 SVGAGI. The V gene lost 0 bases and the J gene lost 7 bases, with 12 bases spanning the gap. The CDR3 length is 15 residues. The CDR3 reads CASSYSGGNSEKLFF. CDR3 nucleotides: TGTGCCAGCAGTTACTCGGGGGGGAATAGTGAAAAACTGTTTTTT.

V is TRBV7-3 and J is TRBJ2-5; TRBD1 agrees at 8 bases. CDR3 size: 13 residues. Per germline, CDR1 SGHTA and CDR2 FQGTGA. The J segment lost 5 bases and the V segment lost 5 bases, leaving 4 bases of the junction unmatched. The CDR3 region has the DNA TGTGCCAGCAGCGACAGGGGCGAGGAGACCCAGTACTTC. This translates into CASSDRGEETQYF.

The J gene is TRBJ2-2, the V gene TRBV5-4; 9 bases match TRBD1. V shed 4 bases and J 10 bases; nucleotides not matched to a gene: 2. The CDR3 has 12 amino acids. Germline values: CDR1 SGHNT, CDR2 YYREEE (reference sequence). CDR3 sequence: CASSRDRAELFF. In DNA form, the CDR3 reads TGTGCCAGCAGCCGGGACAGGGCGGAGCTGTTTTTT.

The genes are TRBV27 and TRBJ2-3; TRBD2 is a possible D gene (5 bases). This CDR3 contains 13 residues. Trimming cost V 8 bases and J 4 bases, with 13 bases left between them. Germline V gene lookup returns CDR1 MNHEY and CDR2 SMNVEV (reference sequence). The CDR3 region is CASFPSLADTQYF. CDR3 nucleotides: TGTGCCAGCTTCCCTAGCCTCGCAGATACGCAGTATTTT.

The chain joins TRBV7-3 to TRBJ2-1; D is unresolved. Germline lookup yields CDR1 SGHTA and CDR2 FQGTGA. The V end was cut by 2 bases, the J end by 7 bases, with 9 bases between. There are 13 residues in the CDR3. The CDR3 sequence is CASSLGLGNEQFF. The CDR3 nucleotides read TGTGCCAGCAGCTTAGGTTTAGGGAATGAGCAGTTCTTC.

Concerning this clone itself: At one end, the junction sequence differs from germline, possibly due to a read error. The rearrangement joins TRBV7-7 to TRBJ2-2; the match to TRBD1 covers 10 bases. CDR1 is SSHAT, CDR2 FNYEAQ, per germline (reference sequence). This CDR3 contains 15 residues. CDR3 nucleotide sequence: TGTGCTAGCAGCTTGACAGGGGGCCGCACCGGGGAGCTGTTTTTT. Translated: CASSLTGGRTGELFF.

The chain links TRBV30 to TRBJ2-3; D gene ambiguous. The CDR3 loop spans 11 amino acids. V was trimmed by 3 bases and J by 0 bases, leaving 1 base between them. From germline, CDR1 is GTSNPN and CDR2 SVGIG (reference sequence). The CDR3 sequence: CAWRSTDTQYF. The CDR3 DNA is TGTGCCTGGAGGAGCACAGATACGCAGTATTTT.

The rearrangement joins TRBV30 to TRBJ2-5, with 10 bases lining up with TRBD2. Germline CDR1 is GTSNPN and CDR2 is SVGIG (reference sequence). The CDR3 has 19 amino acids. V gave up 0 bases and J gave up 4 bases; unmatched junction bases: 17. The CDR3 DNA sequence: TGTGCCTGGAGTGTAGAAGTGAATTGGGGGCTAGCGGGAGTAGAGACCCAGTACTTC. Its protein is CAWSVEVNWGLAGVETQYF.

This clone was counted a few times. CDR3 coding DNA: TGTGCCAGCACCGTGTACAGGGAGGGGAACACTGAAGCTTTCTTT. This encodes CASTVYREGNTEAFF. J is TRBJ1-1 and V is TRBV7-9, with D maybe TRBD1 (6 bases). Deletions cut 7 bases from V and 1 base from J, with 16 bases between. The germline gives CDR1 SEHNR, CDR2 FQNEAQ (reference sequence). There are 15 residues in the CDR3. Based on the CDR3 plus reference TRBV7-9 and TRBJ1-1, the full variable domain is DTGVSQNPRHKITKRGQNVTFRCDPISEHNRLYWYRQTLGQGPEFLTYFQNEAQLEKSRLLSDRFSAERPKGSFSTLEIQRTEQGDSAMYLCASTVYREGNTEAFFGQGTRLTVV.

The chain employs TRBV5-1 and TRBJ2-5; D may be TRBD1 (6 bases). CDR3 length: 16 residues. The V end lost 5 bases, the J end lost 1 base, and 18 bases lay between the germline ends. Germline lookup yields CDR1 SGHRS and CDR2 YFSETQ. The CDR3 protein is CASRTRGTGPQETQYF. The CDR3 DNA sequence: TGCGCCAGCAGAACGAGGGGGACGGGCCCCCAAGAGACCCAGTACTTC. The entire variable domain, with the rest obtained from reference TRBV5-1 and TRBJ2-5, is as follows: KAGVTQTPRYLIKTRGQQVTLSCSPISGHRSVSWYQQTPGQGLQFLFEYFSETQRNKGNFPGRFSGRQFSNSRSEMNVSTLELGDSALYLCASRTRGTGPQETQYFGPGTRLLVL.

This clone is deemed medium-sized. V usage is TRBV19 and J usage is TRBJ1-4; 8 bases fit TRBD1. Germline CDR1 LNHDA, CDR2 SQIVND (reference sequence). J was trimmed by 4 bases and V by 6 bases; bases with no gene match: 4. The CDR3 covers 14 residues. The CDR3 coding sequence is TGTGCCAGTAGCAGACAGGGGATTAATGAAAAACTGTTTTTT. As protein: CASSRQGINEKLFF.

J is TRBJ2-2 and V is TRBV2; possibly TRBD1 for D (6 bases). This CDR3 has 14 residues. V shed 8 bases and J shed 4 bases, with 14 bases lying between them. The V gene's germline CDR1 is SNHLY and CDR2 FYNNEI. This CDR3 reads CASGIDRFTGELFF. The CDR3 DNA sequence: TGTGCCAGCGGAATCGACAGGTTCACCGGGGAGCTGTTTTTT.

This clone was observed a few times. V and J are TRBV10-2 and TRBJ2-1, with 12 bases identical to TRBD2. CDR3 size: 15 residues. The trim removed 5 bases at V and 4 bases at J, leaving 3 bases unmatched. In germline, CDR1 is WSHSY, CDR2 SAAADI. CDR3 nucleotide sequence: TGCGCCAGCAGTAGACTAGCGGGAGTATACAATGAGCAGTTCTTC. Its translation is CASSRLAGVYNEQFF.